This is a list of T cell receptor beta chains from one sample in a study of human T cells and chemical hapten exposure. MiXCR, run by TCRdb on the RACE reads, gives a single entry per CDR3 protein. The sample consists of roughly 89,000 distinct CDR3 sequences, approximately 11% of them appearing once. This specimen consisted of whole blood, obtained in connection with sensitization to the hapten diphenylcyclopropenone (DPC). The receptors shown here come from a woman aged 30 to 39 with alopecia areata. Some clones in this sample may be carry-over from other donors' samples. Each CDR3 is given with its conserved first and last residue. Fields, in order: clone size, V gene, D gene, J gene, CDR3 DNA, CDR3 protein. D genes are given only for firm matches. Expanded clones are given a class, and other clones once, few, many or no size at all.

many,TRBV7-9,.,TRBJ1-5,TGTGCCAAGAGGGGGATAAGCAATCAGCCCCAGCATTTT,CAKRGISNQPQHF
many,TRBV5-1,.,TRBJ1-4,TGCGCCAGCAGCTTGGATCGACACCGACCCACTAATGAAAAACTGTTTTTT,CASSLDRHRPTNEKLFF
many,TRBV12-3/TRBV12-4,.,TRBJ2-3,TGTGCCAGCAGTTTAGCTAGCACAGATACGCAGTATTTT,CASSLASTDTQYF
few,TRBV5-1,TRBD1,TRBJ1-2,TGCGCCAGCAGCCAACAACAGGGGGCTGATGGCTACACCTTC,CASSQQQGADGYTF
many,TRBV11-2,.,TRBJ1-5,TGTGCCAGCAGCCGGATCCGCAATCAGCCCCAGCATTTT,CASSRIRNQPQHF
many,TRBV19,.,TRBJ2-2,TGTGCCAGTAAGGACCCCGAGGGACACCACACCGGGGAGCTGTTTTTT,CASKDPEGHHTGELFF
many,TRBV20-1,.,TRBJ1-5,TGCAGTGTCGGACAGTACAATCAGCCCCAGCATTTT,CSVGQYNQPQHF
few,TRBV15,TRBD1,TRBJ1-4,TGTGCCACCAGCAGGGGACAGTCAAATGAAAAACTGTTTTTT,CATSRGQSNEKLFF
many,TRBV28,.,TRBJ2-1,TGTGCCAGCAGTTCCCCCCCAGGGACCCACAATGAGCAGTTCTTC,CASSSPPGTHNEQFF
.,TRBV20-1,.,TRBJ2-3,TGCAGTGCTAGGTGGCAGGCTGATACGCAGTATTTT,CSARWQADTQYF
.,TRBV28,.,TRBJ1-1,TGTGCCAGCAGTTTCTTGGACGACCTGAACACTGAAGCTTTCTTT,CASSFLDDLNTEAFF
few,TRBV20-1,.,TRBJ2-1,TGCAGTGCTAGAGACTCGGGCAGCAGCAATGAGCAGTTCTTC,CSARDSGSSNEQFF
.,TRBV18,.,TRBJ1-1,TGTGCCAGCTCACCCGCGGAGGGCAGGCTGAACACTGAAGCTTTCTTT,CASSPAEGRLNTEAFF
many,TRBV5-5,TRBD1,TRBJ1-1,TGTGCCAGCAGCTTGAATCAGGGGGGCACTGAAGCTTTCTTT,CASSLNQGGTEAFF
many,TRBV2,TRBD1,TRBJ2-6,TGTGCCAGCAAGGGGACAGGGGTTTCAGGGGCCAACGTCCTGACTTTC,CASKGTGVSGANVLTF
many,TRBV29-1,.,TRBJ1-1,TGCAGCGTTGAAGAGGGGAGCACTGAAGCTTTCTTT,CSVEEGSTEAFF
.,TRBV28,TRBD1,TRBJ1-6,TGTGCCAGCAGTACAGGGGGTTCACCCCTCCACTTT,CASSTGGSPLHF
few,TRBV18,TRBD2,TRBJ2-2,TGTGCCAGCTCACCACGAGATAGCGGGGACGGGGAGCTGTTTTTT,CASSPRDSGDGELFF
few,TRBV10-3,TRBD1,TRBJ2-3,TGTGCCATCAGGCGGACAGGAGAAATCACAGATACGCAGTATTTT,CAIRRTGEITDTQYF
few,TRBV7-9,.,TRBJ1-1,TGTGCCAGCAGCTTAGTCGACCCCCGGGACGGCAGATTTGAAGCTTTCTTT,CASSLVDPRDGRFEAFF
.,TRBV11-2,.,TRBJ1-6,TGTGCCAGCAGCGTAATGGGCTCCTCACCCCTCCACTTT,CASSVMGSSPLHF
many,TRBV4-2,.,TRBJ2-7,TGTGCCAGCAGCCAAGAATCGGCCTACGAGCAGTACTTC,CASSQESAYEQYF
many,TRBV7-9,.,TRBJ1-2,TGTGCCAGCAGCTGGAAAAACAGGGCAAGTGGCTACACCTTC,CASSWKNRASGYTF
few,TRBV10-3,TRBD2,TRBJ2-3,TGTGCCATCAGCTTCGACAAACCACTAGCGGGAGGGTATACGCAGTATTTT,CAISFDKPLAGGYTQYF
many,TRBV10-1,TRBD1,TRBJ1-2,TGCGCCAGCAGTGAGCCCCGGGGACAGGGTGTCGATGGCTACACCTTC,CASSEPRGQGVDGYTF